One sample yielded the 26 T cell receptor beta chains listed below, sequenced in a study of blood T cell repertoires in COVID-19. Only in-frame clones appear in the TCRdb table, and some are missing; sequencing was by immunoSEQ multiplex PCR. The data show fewer than 250,000 clones, with 80% to 90% seen just once and 3.6% held by the top ten. The sequenced sample was PBMCs or T cells enriched from blood (not recorded which). These receptors all come from a woman in her 40s who had been exposed to COVID-19.

V usage is TRBV7-8 and J usage is TRBJ1-2, with a possible D match to TRBD1 (6 bases). The germline V and J ends were trimmed by 5 bases and 8 bases, with 15 bases remaining between them. CDR1 SGHVS and CDR2 FQNEAQ come from the germline V gene. The CDR3 totals 13 residues. CDR3 in DNA: TGTGCCAGCAGCCAGTCCAGGGGTCGAGGCTACACCTTC. Protein sequence: CASSQSRGRGYTF.

The gene calls are TRBV27 and TRBJ2-1; D is undetermined. The CDR3 has 13 residues. Germline V gene sequence: CDR1 MNHEY, CDR2 SMNVEV (reference sequence). V was cut by 7 bases and J by 3 bases, with 10 bases left in between. The CDR3 DNA is TGTGCCAGCAAACTACACAACTACAATGAGCAGTTCTTC. Residues: CASKLHNYNEQFF.

The chain recombines TRBV5-6 with TRBJ1-4, with a tentative D call TRBD1 (6 bases). V lost 3 bases to trimming and J lost 3 bases, with 18 bases between them. There are 17 residues in the CDR3. The germline V gene has CDR1 SGHDT and CDR2 YYEEEE. The CDR3 DNA reads as TGTGCCAGCAGCTCGCTCGCGTACAGGGTAGCTAATGAAAAACTGTTTTTT. It yields the protein CASSSLAYRVANEKLFF.

V usage is TRBV7-9 and J usage is TRBJ2-2; D is unresolved. The V and J ends lost 10 bases and 8 bases respectively, with 8 bases between them. Germline CDR1 is SEHNR and CDR2 is FQNEAQ (reference sequence). The CDR3 sequence is 10 residues long. The CDR3 sequence: CAIPLGELFF. In DNA, the CDR3 is TGTGCCATCCCCCTGGGGGAGCTGTTTTTT.

This clone occurred a few times. V gene TRBV25-1 combines with J gene TRBJ2-7; D not certain. The CDR3 is 16 amino acids. Germline CDR1 and CDR2: MGHDK and SYGVNS. Trimming removed 4 bases at V and 0 bases at J, with 16 bases between. CDR3 sequence (DNA): TGTGCCAGCAGTGTGTTAAGTACCCTGAGCTCCTACGAGCAGTACTTC. Translated, it gives CASSVLSTLSSYEQYF.

J is TRBJ2-1 and V is TRBV3-1 (or the pseudogene TRBV3-2); 8 bases are shared with TRBD2. The CDR3 covers 16 residues. Germline V gene sequence: CDR1 LGHDT, CDR2 YNNKEL (reference sequence). The trim removed 4 bases at V and 2 bases at J, leaving 7 bases unmatched. CDR3 region: CASSLSRGGAYNEQFF. The CDR3, as DNA: TGTGCCAGCAGCCTAAGCCGGGGGGGGGCCTACAATGAGCAGTTCTTC.

The chain uses TRBV2 and TRBJ1-5; D gene unclear. The CDR3 consists of 14 residues. Germline V gene sequence: CDR1 SNHLY, CDR2 FYNNEI. V lost 3 bases and J 7 bases, leaving 13 bases between the germline ends. CDR3 in amino acids: CASSDSSEDQPQHF. The CDR3 DNA follows: TGTGCCAGCAGTGATAGCAGTGAAGACCAGCCCCAGCATTTT.

Comment on this clone: Its ends do not fully match the called genes, so a read error is possible. CDR3 loop: CASSLAGRGDTQYF. The CDR3 DNA follows: TGTGCCAGCAGCCTAGCGGGGAGAGGAGATACGCAGTATTTT. This chain joins TRBV7-8 and TRBJ2-3; 9 positions agree with TRBD2. Germline V lookup: CDR1 SGHVS, CDR2 FQNEAQ. The length of the CDR3 is 14 residues.

V and J are TRBV7-3 and TRBJ2-1; 13 positions agree with TRBD2. J gave up 6 bases and V 1 base, and 6 bases lay outside the gene matches. Germline V gene lookup returns CDR1 SGHTA and CDR2 FQGTGA. The CDR3 contains 17 residues. In DNA form, the CDR3 reads TGTGCCAGCAGCTTAATAGGCGGACTAGCGGGGGTCAATGAGCAGTTCTTC. Translating gives CASSLIGGLAGVNEQFF.

The V call is TRBV6-5, the J call TRBJ1-1; 7 bases line up with TRBD1. The CDR3 has 15 amino acids. J was trimmed by 0 bases and V by 6 bases; bases with no gene match: 7. The germline V gene has CDR1 MNHEY and CDR2 SVGAGI. The CDR3 is CASRRAGGVNTEAFF. CDR3 sequence (DNA): TGTGCCAGCAGGAGAGCAGGGGGAGTGAACACTGAAGCTTTCTTT.

The gene calls are TRBV2 and TRBJ2-2; 8 bases are a match to TRBD1. CDR1 is SNHLY, CDR2 FYNNEI, per germline. This CDR3 is 15 amino acids long. Trimming took 10 bases from V and 6 from J; bases not matched to a gene: 13. CDR3 in amino acids: CATKQGEGIAGELFF. CDR3 nucleotide sequence: TGTGCCACCAAACAGGGGGAAGGTATTGCCGGGGAGCTGTTTTTT.

This chain connects TRBV24-1 to TRBJ2-3, with 8 bases that match TRBD2. The junction had 8 bases not matched to a gene; V was cut back by 9 bases and J by 4 bases. Germline V gene data show CDR1 as KGHDR and CDR2 as SFDVKD. The CDR3 length is 14 residues. The CDR3: CATERGGLADTQYF. CDR3 sequence (DNA): TGTGCCACCGAACGGGGGGGATTGGCAGATACGCAGTATTTT.

This chain's CDR3 is CASSPAGAEAFF. The CDR3 nucleotides read TGCGCCAGCAGCCCGGCGGGGGCAGAAGCTTTCTTT. The chain uses TRBV5-1 and TRBJ1-1, with D maybe TRBD1 (6 bases). The CDR3 runs to 12 residues. CDR1 and CDR2 from the germline V gene are SGHRS and YFSETQ. Trimming stripped 4 bases from V and 8 bases from J, with 12 bases between.

This clone was recorded only once. The V call is TRBV10-3, the J call TRBJ2-3, with 11 bases fitting TRBD1. With 2 bases clipped from V and 5 bases from J, the junction kept 3 bases outside the gene matches. Germline values: CDR1 ENHRY, CDR2 SYGVKD. This CDR3 is 15 amino acids long. Here the CDR3 reads CAISEGQGARDTQYF. The CDR3 DNA reads TGTGCCATCAGTGAGGGACAGGGGGCCCGAGATACGCAGTATTTT.

With respect to this clone: A much larger clone differs from this one at a single base, so this may be a read error. The chain combines TRBV7-7 with TRBJ2-2; 7 bases match TRBD1. The V gene end was trimmed by 5 bases and the J gene end by 6 bases; junction bases not matched to a gene: 3. The CDR3 sequence is 13 residues long. Germline V gene data show CDR1 as SSHAT and CDR2 as FNYEAQ (reference sequence). DNA of the CDR3: TGTGCCAGCAGCGACAGGGTGGCCGGGGAGCTGTTTTTT. Its translation is CASSDRVAGELFF.

V is TRBV19 and J is TRBJ1-6; no clear D. The germline V and J ends were trimmed by 5 bases and 2 bases, with 16 bases remaining between them. This CDR3 is built from 17 residues. The germline V gene encodes CDR1 LNHDA and CDR2 SQIVND (reference sequence). CDR3 DNA: TGTGCCAGTAGTGCCTCCAACTTCGGGACCTATAATTCACCCCTCCACTTT. The encoded protein is CASSASNFGTYNSPLHF. Variable domain in full (rest from reference TRBV19 and TRBJ1-6): DGGITQSPKYLFRKEGQNVTLSCEQNLNHDAMYWYRQDPGQGLRLIYYSQIVNDFQKGDIAEGYSVSREKKESFPLTVTSAQKNPTAFYLCASSASNFGTYNSPLHFGNGTRLTVT.

V is TRBV19 and J is TRBJ1-4; TRBD1 might be the D (5 bases). CDR1 LNHDA and CDR2 SQIVND come from the germline V gene (reference sequence). The CDR3 consists of 17 residues. The V end was cut by 0 bases, the J end by 10 bases, with 21 bases between. The CDR3 nucleotides read TGTGCCAGTAGTATAGATGGAAAGGGGCCTCTTTGGGGAAAACTGTTTTTT. Translated, it gives CASSIDGKGPLWGKLFF.

The chain uses TRBV3-1 (or the pseudogene TRBV3-2) and TRBJ1-1, with D tentatively TRBD1 (6 bases). Trimming pared 5 bases from V and 3 bases from J, leaving 19 bases between. This CDR3 has 16 residues. The germline gives CDR1 LGHDT, CDR2 YNNKEL (reference sequence). The CDR3 reads CASSRTGPAGDTEAFF. The CDR3 coding sequence is TGTGCCAGCAGCAGAACAGGGCCGGCCGGGGACACTGAAGCTTTCTTT.

The genes are TRBV28 and TRBJ1-1; D is uncertain. This CDR3 comprises 13 residues. Germline values: CDR1 MDHEN, CDR2 SYDVKM. Trimming cost V 7 bases and J 10 bases, with 19 bases left between them. CDR3 nucleotide sequence: TGTGCCAGCACCGCCCCCCCGGCGGAGCGAGCTTTCTTT. Translating gives CASTAPPAERAFF.

The rearrangement links TRBV14 to TRBJ1-2; D is perhaps TRBD1 (6 bases). The CDR3 extends over 16 amino acids. V was pared by 0 bases and J by 7 bases, with 18 bases between. Germline V gene sequence: CDR1 SGHDN, CDR2 FVKESK. CDR3 amino acids: CASSQDYGRARGGYTF. CDR3 DNA: TGTGCCAGCAGCCAAGACTATGGCAGGGCCAGGGGTGGCTACACCTTC.

The J gene is TRBJ1-3, the V gene TRBV24-1; D remains unclear. CDR1 and CDR2 (germline): KGHDR, SFDVKD. The length of the CDR3 is 13 residues. V lost 10 bases to trimming and J lost 2 bases, with 11 bases between them. CDR3 DNA: TGTGCCACGGAGAGCAGTGCTGGAAACACCATATATTTT. This sequence encodes CATESSAGNTIYF.

In DNA, the CDR3 is TGTGCCAGCAGCCCGACAGGGGGCCTGGTTAGGCATGGCTACACCTTC. Protein: CASSPTGGLVRHGYTF. The chain uses TRBV7-3 and TRBJ1-2, with 10 bases that match TRBD1. CDR1 and CDR2 from the germline V gene are SGHTA and FQGTGA. The trim removed 5 bases at V and 6 bases at J, leaving 12 bases unmatched. The CDR3 totals 16 residues.

This clone showed up just once. The chain uses TRBV4-3 and TRBJ1-6; D is undetermined. V dropped 3 bases and J dropped 6 bases, with 6 bases sitting between them. Germline V gene data show CDR1 as LGHNA and CDR2 as YSLEER. The CDR3 has 13 amino acids. The CDR3 DNA follows: TGCGCCAGCAGCCAGTTAGCTAATTCACCCCTCCACTTT. Protein product: CASSQLANSPLHF.

The chain uses TRBV19 and TRBJ1-4, with D unresolved. This CDR3 is 13 amino acids long. Trimming removed 4 bases from V and 6 bases from J, with 9 bases in between. Germline V CDR1 and CDR2: LNHDA, SQIVND (reference sequence). The CDR3 sequence is CASSTPADEKLFF. In DNA form, the CDR3 reads TGTGCCAGTAGTACCCCTGCAGATGAAAAACTGTTTTTT.

This clone was counted once. The chain uses TRBV18 and TRBJ2-1; 15 positions agree with TRBD2. Germline V lookup: CDR1 KGHSH, CDR2 LQKENI. This CDR3 contains 19 residues. The ends lost 3 bases at V and 2 bases at J; junction bases unmatched: 8. The CDR3 spells CASSPRTSGGGHPYNEQFF. The CDR3 nucleotides are TGTGCCAGCTCACCTAGGACTAGCGGGGGGGGTCACCCCTACAATGAGCAGTTCTTC.

The chain is built from TRBV7-2 and TRBJ2-3, with TRBD2 as a possible D gene (6 bases). The germline V gene encodes CDR1 SGHTA and CDR2 FQGNSA. This CDR3 region has 16 residues. V shed 2 bases and J shed 0 bases, with 12 bases lying between them. CDR3 loop: CASSLLLGGSTDTQYF. CDR3 nucleotides: TGTGCCAGCAGCTTATTACTAGGAGGGAGCACAGATACGCAGTATTTT.